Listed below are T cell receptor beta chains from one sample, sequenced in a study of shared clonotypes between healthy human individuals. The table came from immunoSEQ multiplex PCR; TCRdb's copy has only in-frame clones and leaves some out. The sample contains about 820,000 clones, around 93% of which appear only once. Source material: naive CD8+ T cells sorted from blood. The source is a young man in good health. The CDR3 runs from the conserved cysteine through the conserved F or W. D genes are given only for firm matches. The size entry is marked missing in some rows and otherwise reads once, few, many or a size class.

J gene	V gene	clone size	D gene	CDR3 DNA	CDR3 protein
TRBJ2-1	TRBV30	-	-	TGTGCCTGGAGTGGGGGGACCTACAATGAGCAGTTCTTC	CAWSGGTYNEQFF
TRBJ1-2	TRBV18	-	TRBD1	TGTGCCAGCTCACCGTGGACAGGCCTCCCCTATGGCTACACCTTC	CASSPWTGLPYGYTF
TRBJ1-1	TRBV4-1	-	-	TGCGCCAGCAGCCAGAGAGAGGGGGTTTTTGACACTGAAGCTTTCTTT	CASSQREGVFDTEAFF
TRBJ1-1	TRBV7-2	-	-	TGTGCCAGCAGCTTACAAGGGGACACTGAAGCTTTCTTT	CASSLQGDTEAFF
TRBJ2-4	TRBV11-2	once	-	TGTGCCAGCAGCGTTCAGGGTAGGAGGGCCAAAAACATTCAGTACTTC	CASSVQGRRAKNIQYF
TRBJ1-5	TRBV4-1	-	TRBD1	TGCGCCAGCAGCCAATTGACAGGGTATAGCAATCAGCCCCAGCATTTT	CASSQLTGYSNQPQHF
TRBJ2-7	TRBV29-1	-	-	TGCAGCGTTGAAGGACAGCGGGCAGGCTCCTACGAGCAGTACTTC	CSVEGQRAGSYEQYF
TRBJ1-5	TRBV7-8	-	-	TGTGCCAGCAGCTTAGGTGCCAACCTTGATCAGCCCCAGCATTTT	CASSLGANLDQPQHF
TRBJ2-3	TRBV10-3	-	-	TGTGCCATCAGATCAGCGGAAAGCACAGATACGCAGTATTTT	CAIRSAESTDTQYF
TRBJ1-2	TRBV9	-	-	TGTGCCAGCAGCCCCTTCCCGGACACCACTAACTATGGCTACACCTTC	CASSPFPDTTNYGYTF
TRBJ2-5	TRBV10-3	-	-	TGTGCCATCAGCCCTACAGGGTTTGGGGAGACCCAGTACTTC	CAISPTGFGETQYF